The sequence of this TCR beta chain was determined in a study of T-cell reconstitution after alpha-beta-depleted transplantation in children. Study-wide results and limits: It was reported that alpha-beta T cells came from several hundred expanded graft clones (about two months after transplant). Diversity of TCRbeta at day 60 was high in some patients, arising from surviving recipient T cells and thymic progenitors. T-cell numbers and diversity one year post-transplant derived largely from freshly generated T cells.

This clonotype was counted between two and nine times. Its antigen remains unknown. The CDR3 length is 13 residues. V shed 11 bases and J 3 bases; nucleotides not matched to a gene: 3. Preparation of the TCRbeta library involved a method that used unique molecular identifiers. A single record per CDR3 protein comes from TCRdb applying MiXCR to the PCR reads. The sample has some 830,000 distinct CDR3 sequences; about 16% are singletons. This chain links TRBV12-3 or TRBV12-4 with TRBJ2-1; 11 bases agree with TRBD2. The material sequenced was PBMCs, mostly from graft donor cells, taken 360 days after TCRalphabeta/CD19-depleted stem cell transplant. This clonotype was sampled from a male patient aged 5 to 17 who had a stem cell transplant for acute lymphoblastic leukemia, so the T cells may come from the graft donor. CDR3 loop: CAEGTSGYNEQFF. The CDR3 bases are TGTGCCGAAGGGACTAGCGGCTACAATGAGCAGTTCTTC.